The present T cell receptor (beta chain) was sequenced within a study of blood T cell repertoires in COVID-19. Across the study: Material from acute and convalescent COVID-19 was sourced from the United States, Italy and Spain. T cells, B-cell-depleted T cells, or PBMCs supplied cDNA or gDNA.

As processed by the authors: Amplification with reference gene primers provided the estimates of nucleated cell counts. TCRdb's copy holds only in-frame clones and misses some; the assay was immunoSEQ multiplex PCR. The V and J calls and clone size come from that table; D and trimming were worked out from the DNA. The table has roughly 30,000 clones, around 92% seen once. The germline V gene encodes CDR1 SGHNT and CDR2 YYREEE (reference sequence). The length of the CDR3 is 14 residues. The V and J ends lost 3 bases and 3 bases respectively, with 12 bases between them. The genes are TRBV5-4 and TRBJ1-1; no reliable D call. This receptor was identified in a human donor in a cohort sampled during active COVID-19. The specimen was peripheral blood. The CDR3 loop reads CASSSMTRHTEAFF. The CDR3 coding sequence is TGTGCCAGCAGCTCCATGACGAGGCACACTGAAGCTTTCTTT.